The 28 T cell receptor beta chains below all came from one sample that was sequenced in a study of blood T cells in healthy people across ages. Through a sample-barcoded 5' primer and a J-beta primer mix, a second PCR was run for roughly 6 to 12 cycles. TCRdb fed the 5' RACE reads into MiXCR, producing one record per CDR3 protein. Of 600,000 to 1,000,000 distinct CDR3 sequences listed, roughly 50% were seen once; the top ten hold about 20%. The sample consisted of blood. The receptors shown here come from a man aged 30 to 45 in good health.

This clonotype was seen a single time. V and J are TRBV6-6 and TRBJ1-1, with D uncertain. V lost 5 bases and J 6 bases, leaving 10 bases between the germline ends. This CDR3 has 12 residues. The germline gives CDR1 MNHNY, CDR2 SVGAGI (reference sequence). Here the CDR3 DNA reads TGTGCCAGCAGTCCCCTGGTAGCTGAAGCTTTCTTT. Residues: CASSPLVAEAFF.

This clonotype was seen more than once but under ten times. This chain joins TRBV6-5 and TRBJ2-1; 7 bases map to TRBD2. The CDR3 sequence is 16 residues long. Per germline, CDR1 MNHEY and CDR2 SVGAGI. Trimming at V came to 0 bases and at J to 4 bases, leaving 6 bases not matched to a gene. The CDR3 DNA reads TGTGCCAGCAGTTACTCTCTAGCGGCCAAGTACAATGAGCAGTTCTTC. Its translation: CASSYSLAAKYNEQFF.

The sample holds a few counts of this clonotype. This rearrangement joins TRBV25-1 to TRBJ2-5; D is unresolved. The CDR3 extends over 14 amino acids. V lost 7 bases to trimming and J lost 5 bases, with 17 bases between them. The germline CDR1 and CDR2 sequences are MGHDK and SYGVNS. The chain's CDR3 is CASMSILAGETQYF. In DNA, the CDR3 is TGTGCCAGCATGTCCATATTGGCTGGGGAGACCCAGTACTTC.

The V call is TRBV5-1, the J call TRBJ2-1, with D tentatively TRBD1 or TRBD2 (5 bases each). Germline-derived CDR1 and CDR2 are SGHRS and YFSETQ. The V end lost 0 bases, the J end lost 1 base, and 11 bases lay between the germline ends. The CDR3 consists of 16 residues. The CDR3 bases are TGCGCCAGCAGCTTGGTTGGGACGAGGTCCTACAATGAGCAGTTCTTC. It yields the protein CASSLVGTRSYNEQFF. The whole variable domain, remainder taken from reference TRBV5-1 and TRBJ2-1, is KAGVTQTPRYLIKTRGQQVTLSCSPISGHRSVSWYQQTPGQGLQFLFEYFSETQRNKGNFPGRFSGRQFSNSRSEMNVSTLELGDSALYLCASSLVGTRSYNEQFFGPGTRLTVL.

This clonotype was detected a few times. CDR3 DNA: TGTGCCAGGGGGGGAGTGGACGAGCAGTACTTC. As protein: CARGGVDEQYF. This chain uses TRBV21-1 with TRBJ2-5; the table gives TRBD1 as D, unverified against the DNA. The better agreement between TRBJ2-7 and the DNA end casts doubt on the J call. TRBV21-1 corresponds to a pseudogene. The CDR3 spans 11 residues.

This clonotype was observed a handful of times. The chain links TRBV5-1 to TRBJ2-1; 9 positions agree with TRBD2. CDR1 is SGHRS and CDR2 is YFSETQ in the germline V gene. This CDR3 is built from 15 residues. With V trimmed by 0 bases and J by 7 bases, 5 bases remained unmatched. The CDR3 here is CASSLGLADRNEQFF. DNA for the CDR3: TGCGCCAGCAGCTTGGGACTAGCGGATCGGAATGAGCAGTTCTTC.

V gene TRBV6-1 combines with J gene TRBJ1-2; D may be TRBD1 (5 bases). This CDR3 comprises 18 residues. CDR1 is MNHNS and CDR2 is SASEGT in the germline V gene. Trimming removed 4 bases from V and 0 bases from J, with 21 bases in between. CDR3 amino acids: CASSVDTPKLGANYGYTF. Here the CDR3 DNA reads TGTGCCAGCAGTGTGGACACCCCCAAGTTAGGAGCTAACTATGGCTACACCTTC.

The rearrangement links TRBV4-2 to TRBJ2-1; D gene ambiguous. Germline lookup yields CDR1 LGHNA and CDR2 YNFKEQ. The V gene lost 1 base and the J gene lost 4 bases, with 14 bases spanning the gap. The CDR3 sequence is 16 residues long. CDR3 loop: CASSQVHARIYNEQFF. The CDR3 bases are TGTGCCAGCAGCCAAGTGCATGCCCGCATATACAATGAGCAGTTCTTC.

This clonotype has at least ten counts. The CDR3 coding sequence is TGTGCCAGCATTGACCTCGGGACCGCTATTCAGTACTTC. Its protein is CASIDLGTAIQYF. The chain combines TRBV28 with TRBJ2-4, with D tentatively TRBD1 or TRBD2 (5 bases each). V lost 7 bases and J lost 10, with 17 bases in between. There are 13 residues in the CDR3. Germline V gene lookup returns CDR1 MDHEN and CDR2 SYDVKM.

The genes are TRBV7-9 and TRBJ2-1; D is possibly TRBD2 (6 bases). The CDR3 is 12 amino acids. V was clipped by 3 bases and J by 13 bases, with 13 bases between them. CDR1 and CDR2 (germline): SEHNR, FQNEAQ (reference sequence). Here the CDR3 reads CASSLGLATQFF. DNA for the CDR3: TGTGCCAGCAGCTTGGGGCTAGCGACCCAGTTCTTC. Full variable domain (outside the CDR3, taken from reference TRBV7-9 and TRBJ2-1): DTGVSQNPRHKITKRGQNVTFRCDPISEHNRLYWYRQTLGQGPEFLTYFQNEAQLEKSRLLSDRFSAERPKGSFSTLEIQRTEQGDSAMYLCASSLGLATQFFGPGTRLTVL.

V gene TRBV12-3 or TRBV12-4 combines with J gene TRBJ2-1; 13 bases are a match to TRBD2. V gave up 3 bases and J gave up 0 bases; unmatched junction bases: 8. CDR3 length: 19 amino acids. CDR3 sequence: CASSFPLRLAGGSYNEQFF. The CDR3 DNA reads TGTGCCAGCAGTTTCCCACTTCGACTAGCGGGAGGCTCCTACAATGAGCAGTTCTTC.

The chain employs TRBV12-3 or TRBV12-4 and TRBJ1-2; no firm D call. CDR3 length equals 13 residues. V lost 5 bases and J lost 8, with 15 bases in between. The CDR3 here is CASSDTLGGGYTF. CDR3 sequence (DNA): TGTGCCAGCAGTGACACCCTCGGAGGAGGCTACACCTTC.

This chain's CDR3 is CSVERLDSGVFREQFF. The CDR3, as DNA: TGCAGCGTTGAACGCCTCGATAGCGGGGTGTTTAGGGAGCAGTTCTTC. V gene TRBV29-1 combines with J gene TRBJ2-1, with 8 nucleotides matching TRBD2. Germline-derived CDR1 and CDR2 are SQVTM and ANQGSEA. V was pared by 2 bases and J by 10 bases, with 16 bases of the junction left unmatched. The CDR3 has 16 residues.

J is TRBJ2-2 and V is TRBV20-1, with no clear D. The length of the CDR3 is 11 residues. Germline-derived CDR1 and CDR2 are DFQATT and SNEGSKA (reference sequence). V was trimmed by 5 bases and J by 8 bases, leaving 9 bases between them. The CDR3 DNA is TGCAGTGCTTGGGGTTTTGGGGAGCTGTTTTTT. It specifies CSAWGFGELFF.

This clonotype was picked up one time. The chain carries TRBV12-3 or TRBV12-4 and TRBJ1-4; 8 positions agree with TRBD1. The ends lost 3 bases at V and 8 bases at J; junction bases unmatched: 14. The CDR3 is made up of 17 amino acids. Here the CDR3 reads CASSFRPGGQGSEKLFF. CDR3 sequence (DNA): TGTGCCAGCAGTTTCCGCCCAGGAGGACAGGGAAGCGAAAAACTGTTTTTT.

The chain recombines TRBV29-1 with TRBJ2-3; the match to TRBD1 covers 8 bases. V shed 8 bases and J 4 bases; nucleotides not matched to a gene: 11. The CDR3 is made up of 14 amino acids. CDR1 and CDR2 (germline): SQVTM, ANQGSEA. The CDR3 region is CSLQGAGSADTQYF. The CDR3 bases are TGCAGCCTCCAGGGGGCAGGATCTGCAGATACGCAGTATTTT.

The rearrangement links TRBV6-1 to TRBJ2-1; D not resolved. V dropped 6 bases and J dropped 8 bases, with 8 bases sitting between them. The germline CDR1 and CDR2 sequences are MNHNS and SASEGT. The CDR3 sequence is 11 residues long. The CDR3 DNA reads TGTGCCAGCAGGACTGGCGATGAGCAGTTCTTC. Amino acids: CASRTGDEQFF.

This clonotype was seen a handful of times. V and J are TRBV18 and TRBJ2-7; no definite D call. This CDR3 has 16 amino acids. Trimming shortened V by 3 bases and J by 0 bases, and 15 bases separated the two germline ends. The V gene's germline CDR1 is KGHSH and CDR2 LQKENI. The CDR3 here is CASSPFGRLSSYEQYF. The CDR3 coding sequence is TGTGCCAGCTCACCGTTTGGGCGGTTAAGCTCCTACGAGCAGTACTTC.

In regard to this clonotype: The junction does not match germline at one end; this may be a read error. This rearrangement joins TRBV6-1 to TRBJ1-3; 7 nucleotides agree with TRBD1. Germline lookup yields CDR1 MNHNS and CDR2 SASEGT. The CDR3 contains 14 residues. The CDR3 DNA reads as TGTGCCGGCAGTGTGGGGACAGCTGGAAACACCATATATTTT. It codes for CAGSVGTAGNTIYF.

The V gene is TRBV6-5, the J gene TRBJ2-1; perhaps TRBD2 as D (5 bases). The V gene lost 6 bases and the J gene lost 0 bases, with 12 bases spanning the gap. Germline loops: CDR1 MNHEY, CDR2 SVGAGI. This CDR3 contains 15 residues. CDR3 loop: CASRRQRSSYNEQFF. In DNA form, the CDR3 reads TGTGCCAGCAGACGCCAGCGGAGCTCCTACAATGAGCAGTTCTTC.

The chain links TRBV11-3 to TRBJ1-2, with a possible D match to TRBD1 (5 bases). Germline V gene sequence: CDR1 SGHNT, CDR2 YENEEA. The CDR3 covers 17 residues. V was trimmed by 4 bases and J by 1 base, leaving 19 bases between them. CDR3 in DNA: TGTGCCAGCAGCTATCCGGGACGGAAGACCAATAACTATGGCTACACCTTC. Protein: CASSYPGRKTNNYGYTF.

This chain joins TRBV20-1 and TRBJ2-7; TRBD2 matches at 7 bases. Germline V gene data show CDR1 as DFQATT and CDR2 as SNEGSKA (reference sequence). Trimming cost V 5 bases and J 0 bases; bases outside gene matches: 4. CDR3 length: 13 residues. CDR3 nucleotide sequence: TGCAGTGCTTACAGCGGGGCCTCCTACGAGCAGTACTTC. The encoded protein is CSAYSGASYEQYF.

The chain is built from TRBV6-2 or TRBV6-3 and TRBJ2-1, with TRBD2 matching over 9 bases. CDR3 length equals 18 residues. The J segment lost 0 bases and the V segment lost 2 bases, leaving 8 bases of the junction unmatched. Germline CDR1 reads MNHEY; CDR2 reads SVGEGT. The CDR3 is CASSYMRAGGISYNEQFF. CDR3 coding DNA: TGTGCCAGCAGTTACATGCGGGCGGGAGGGATCTCCTACAATGAGCAGTTCTTC.

The V call is TRBV7-9, the J call TRBJ1-4, with TRBD1 as a possible D gene (6 bases). CDR1 and CDR2 (germline): SEHNR, FQNEAQ (reference sequence). Trimming left V 5 bases short and J 7 bases short, with 14 bases between. This CDR3 region has 14 residues. CDR3 sequence reads: CASSRDIQGEKLFF. The DNA of the CDR3 is TGTGCCAGCAGCCGGGACATTCAGGGTGAAAAACTGTTTTTT.

The chain couples TRBV9 to TRBJ2-2, with 7 bases lining up with TRBD2. Germline trimming cut 0 bases from V and 4 bases from J; bases unmatched to any gene: 12. The CDR3 extends over 18 amino acids. Germline CDR1 is SGDLS and CDR2 is YYNGEE. CDR3 loop: CASSVGHGGGRPTGELFF. CDR3 nucleotide sequence: TGTGCCAGCAGCGTAGGTCACGGCGGCGGGAGACCCACCGGGGAGCTGTTTTTT.

V is TRBV20-1 and J is TRBJ2-7; TRBD2 aligns across 7 bases. This CDR3 is built from 12 residues. The germline V gene has CDR1 DFQATT and CDR2 SNEGSKA (reference sequence). After removal of 5 bases from V and 4 bases from J, the junction contained 5 bases not matched to a gene. CDR3 bases: TGCAGTGCTCTGGCGGGGGAATACGAGCAGTACTTC. Translating it yields CSALAGEYEQYF.

The genes are TRBV20-1 and TRBJ2-1; 12 bases are shared with TRBD2. Trimming at V came to 1 base and at J to 7 bases, leaving 8 bases not matched to a gene. Germline CDR1 and CDR2: DFQATT and SNEGSKA (reference sequence). This CDR3 is 16 amino acids long. The CDR3 here is CSARVASGRAGNEQFF. CDR3 bases: TGCAGTGCTAGAGTGGCTAGCGGGAGGGCCGGGAATGAGCAGTTCTTC.

The chain combines TRBV20-1 with TRBJ2-7; a possible D gene is TRBD2 (6 bases). The CDR3 length is 13 residues. V was trimmed by 6 bases and J by 5 bases, leaving 17 bases between them. Germline CDR1 and CDR2: DFQATT and SNEGSKA (reference sequence). CDR3: CSAPRLEQHEQYF. The CDR3 DNA reads TGCAGTGCACCGCGACTAGAACAACACGAGCAGTACTTC.